This record covers a single T cell receptor beta chain. This sample was taken from a study of technical replicates of blood from several donors. The repertoire was sequenced with immunoSEQ multiplex PCR; TCRdb's copy has only in-frame clones and lacks some. The sample has roughly 70,000 clones; 90% are singletons. The germline V and J ends were trimmed by 7 bases and 8 bases, with 21 bases remaining between them. Germline loops: CDR1 SGHDT, CDR2 YYEEEE. The CDR3 totals 14 residues. This clonotype was obtained from a human donor in good health. Some clones in this sample may be carry-over from other donors' samples. The J gene is TRBJ1-2, the V gene TRBV5-6; the D gene is possibly TRBD1 (6 bases). The sequenced sample consisted of PBMCs. The CDR3 loop reads CASSLGATSWGYTF. The CDR3, as DNA: TGTGCCAGCTCATTGGGGGCGACCTCTTGGGGCTACACCTTC.